This TCR beta chain was retrieved from a study of a mutant IDH1 vaccine in newly diagnosed glioma. Method: immunoSEQ multiplex PCR; TCRdb's copy keeps in-frame clones and lacks some. The sample lists roughly 40,000 clones; roughly 85% were seen once. Germline values: CDR1 SGHTA, CDR2 FQGNSA. The CDR3 is made up of 15 amino acids. The V gene end was trimmed by 1 base and the J gene end by 4 bases; junction bases not matched to a gene: 6. About this clone: Its antigen is unknown.

The time point is: week 5, during vaccination. Mutant IDH1 20-mer peptide, at 300 ug, made up each vaccine dose, with topical imiquimod. Donors harbored newly found WHO grade 3 or 4 IDH1-mutant, ATRX-lost astrocytomas. This chain uses TRBV7-2 with TRBJ2-7; the match to TRBD2 covers 8 bases. Here the sequenced sample was PBMCs, taken from a glioma patient whose treatment included an IDH1 peptide vaccine. This sequence was found in a man aged 40-49 years with glioma. The CDR3 sequence is CASSLGGVAGYEQYF. CDR3 sequence (DNA): TGTGCCAGCAGCTTAGGGGGGGTAGCGGGATACGAGCAGTACTTC. The entire variable domain, with the rest obtained from reference TRBV7-2 and TRBJ2-7, is as follows: GAGVSQSPSNKVTEKGKDVELRCDPISGHTALYWYRQSLGQGLEFLIYFQGNSAPDKSGLPSDRFSAERTGGSVSTLTIQRTQQEDSAVYLCASSLGGVAGYEQYFGPGTRLTVT.